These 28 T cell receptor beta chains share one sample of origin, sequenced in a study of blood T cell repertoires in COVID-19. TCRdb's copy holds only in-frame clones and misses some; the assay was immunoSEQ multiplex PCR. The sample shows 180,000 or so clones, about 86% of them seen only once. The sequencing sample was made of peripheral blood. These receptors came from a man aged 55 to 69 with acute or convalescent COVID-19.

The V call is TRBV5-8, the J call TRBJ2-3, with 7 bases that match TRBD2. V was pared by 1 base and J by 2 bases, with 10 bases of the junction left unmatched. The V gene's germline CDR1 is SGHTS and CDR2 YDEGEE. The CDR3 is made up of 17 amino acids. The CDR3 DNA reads TGTGCCAGCAGCTTGCTCCGCCTAGCGGTTAACACAGATACGCAGTATTTT. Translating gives CASSLLRLAVNTDTQYF.

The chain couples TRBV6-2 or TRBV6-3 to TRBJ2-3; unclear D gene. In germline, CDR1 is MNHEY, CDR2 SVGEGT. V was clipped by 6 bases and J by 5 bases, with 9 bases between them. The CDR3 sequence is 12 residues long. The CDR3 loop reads CASSSTRDTQYF. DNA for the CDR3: TGTGCCAGCAGCTCCACCAGAGATACGCAGTATTTT.

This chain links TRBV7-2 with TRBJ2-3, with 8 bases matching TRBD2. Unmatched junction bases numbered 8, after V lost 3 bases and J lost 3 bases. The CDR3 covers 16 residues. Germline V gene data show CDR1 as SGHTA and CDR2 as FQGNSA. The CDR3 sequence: CASSFVSGSGTDTQYF. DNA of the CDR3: TGTGCCAGCAGCTTCGTCAGCGGGAGTGGGACAGATACGCAGTATTTT.

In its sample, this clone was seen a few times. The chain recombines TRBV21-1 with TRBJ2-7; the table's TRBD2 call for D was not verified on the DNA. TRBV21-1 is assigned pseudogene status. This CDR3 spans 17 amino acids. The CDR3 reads CASSSRVEVLSSYEQYF. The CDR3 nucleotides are TGTGCCAGCAGCTCTCGGGTAGAAGTGTTGAGCTCCTACGAGCAGTACTTC.

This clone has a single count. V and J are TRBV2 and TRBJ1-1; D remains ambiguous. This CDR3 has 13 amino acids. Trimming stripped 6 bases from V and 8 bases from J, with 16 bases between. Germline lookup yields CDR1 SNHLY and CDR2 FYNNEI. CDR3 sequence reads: CASRSGAGLEAFF. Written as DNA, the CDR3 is TGTGCCAGCAGATCGGGAGCCGGTCTGGAAGCTTTCTTT. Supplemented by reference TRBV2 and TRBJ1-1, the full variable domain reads EPEVTQTPSHQVTQMGQEVILRCVPISNHLYFYWYRQILGQKVEFLVSFYNNEISEKSEIFDDQFSVERPDGSNFTLKIRSTKLEDSAMYFCASRSGAGLEAFFGQGTRLTVV.

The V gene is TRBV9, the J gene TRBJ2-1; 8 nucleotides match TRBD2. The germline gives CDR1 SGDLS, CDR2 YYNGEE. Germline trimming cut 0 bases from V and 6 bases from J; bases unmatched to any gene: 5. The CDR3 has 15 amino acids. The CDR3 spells CASSVAREGPNEQFF. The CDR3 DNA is TGTGCCAGCAGCGTAGCCCGGGAGGGCCCCAATGAGCAGTTCTTC.

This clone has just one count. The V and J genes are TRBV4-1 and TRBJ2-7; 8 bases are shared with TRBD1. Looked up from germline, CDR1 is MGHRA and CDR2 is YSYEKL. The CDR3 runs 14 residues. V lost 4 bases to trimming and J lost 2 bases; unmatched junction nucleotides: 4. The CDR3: CASSRPGGTYEQYF. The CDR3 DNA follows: TGCGCCAGCAGCCGGCCAGGGGGCACCTACGAGCAGTACTTC.

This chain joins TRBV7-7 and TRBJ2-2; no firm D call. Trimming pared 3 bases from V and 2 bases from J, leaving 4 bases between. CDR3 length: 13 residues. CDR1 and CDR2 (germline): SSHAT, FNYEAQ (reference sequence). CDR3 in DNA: TGTGCCAGCAGCTTCGGTAACACCGGGGAGCTGTTTTTT. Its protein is CASSFGNTGELFF.

The CDR3 is CSVDAGQGAYEQYF. CDR3 coding DNA: TGCAGCGTTGATGCGGGACAGGGGGCGTACGAGCAGTACTTC. This chain joins TRBV29-1 and TRBJ2-7; 12 bases are shared with TRBD1. V shed 3 bases and J 4 bases; nucleotides not matched to a gene: 4. This CDR3 is built from 14 residues. CDR1 SQVTM and CDR2 ANQGSEA come from the germline V gene.

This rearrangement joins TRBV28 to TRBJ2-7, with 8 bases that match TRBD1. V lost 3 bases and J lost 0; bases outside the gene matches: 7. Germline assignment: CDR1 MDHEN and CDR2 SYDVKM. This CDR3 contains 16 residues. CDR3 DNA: TGTGCCAGCAGTTTCCCGACAGGGGAGAACTCCTACGAGCAGTACTTC. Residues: CASSFPTGENSYEQYF. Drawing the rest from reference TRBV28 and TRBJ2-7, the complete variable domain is DVKVTQSSRYLVKRTGEKVFLECVQDMDHENMFWYRQDPGLGLRLIYFSYDVKMKEKGDIPEGYSVSREKKERFSLILESASTNQTSMYLCASSFPTGENSYEQYFGPGTRLTVT.

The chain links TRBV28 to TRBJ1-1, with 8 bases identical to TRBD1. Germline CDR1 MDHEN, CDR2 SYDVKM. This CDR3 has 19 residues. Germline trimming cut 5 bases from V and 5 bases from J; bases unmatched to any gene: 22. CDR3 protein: CASSPSRRQGSDGGTEAFF. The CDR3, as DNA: TGTGCCAGCAGTCCCTCGCGACGACAGGGGTCGGATGGAGGTACTGAAGCTTTCTTT.

The CDR3 DNA follows: TGTGCCACCAGCAGAGTCCCTTGGGGAGGTCAGCCCCAGCATTTT. It encodes CATSRVPWGGQPQHF. The chain recombines TRBV15 with TRBJ1-5; D not certain. This CDR3 has 15 residues. Germline loops: CDR1 LNHNV, CDR2 YYDKDF (reference sequence). V lost 1 base, J lost 6 bases, and 13 bases lay in between.

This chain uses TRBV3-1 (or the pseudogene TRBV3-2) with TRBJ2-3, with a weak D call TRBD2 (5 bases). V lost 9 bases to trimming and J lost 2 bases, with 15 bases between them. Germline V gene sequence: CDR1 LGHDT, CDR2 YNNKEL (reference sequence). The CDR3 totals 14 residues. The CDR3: CASEGPRHTDTQYF. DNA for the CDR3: TGTGCCAGTGAGGGCCCGCGCCACACAGATACGCAGTATTTT.

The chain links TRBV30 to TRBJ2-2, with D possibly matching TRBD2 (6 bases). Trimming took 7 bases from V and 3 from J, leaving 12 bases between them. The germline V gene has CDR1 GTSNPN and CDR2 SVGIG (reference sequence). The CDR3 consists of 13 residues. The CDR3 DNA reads TGTGCCTTGGATGGAGGGCACACCGGGGAGCTGTTTTTT. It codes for CALDGGHTGELFF.

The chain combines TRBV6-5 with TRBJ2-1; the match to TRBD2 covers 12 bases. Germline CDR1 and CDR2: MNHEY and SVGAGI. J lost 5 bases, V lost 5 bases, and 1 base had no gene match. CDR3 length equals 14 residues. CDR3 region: CASSRLAGDNEQFF. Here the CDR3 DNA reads TGTGCCAGCAGTAGACTAGCGGGAGACAATGAGCAGTTCTTC.

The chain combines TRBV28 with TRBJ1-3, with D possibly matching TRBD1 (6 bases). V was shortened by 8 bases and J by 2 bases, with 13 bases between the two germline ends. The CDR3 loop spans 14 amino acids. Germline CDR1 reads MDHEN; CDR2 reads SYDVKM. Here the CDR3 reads CASGTKGAGNTIYF. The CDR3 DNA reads TGTGCCAGCGGGACCAAGGGGGCTGGAAACACCATATATTTT.

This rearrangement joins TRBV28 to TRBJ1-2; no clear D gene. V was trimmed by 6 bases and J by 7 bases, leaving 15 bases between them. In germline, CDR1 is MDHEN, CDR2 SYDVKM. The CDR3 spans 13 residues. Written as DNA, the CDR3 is TGTGCCAGCAGCCCCTACACACAGTCTGGCTACACCTTC. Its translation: CASSPYTQSGYTF.

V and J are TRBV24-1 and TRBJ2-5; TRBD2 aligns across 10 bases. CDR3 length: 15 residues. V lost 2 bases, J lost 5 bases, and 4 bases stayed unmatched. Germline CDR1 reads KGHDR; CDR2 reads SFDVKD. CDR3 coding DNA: TGTGCCACCAGTGATTCCCGGACTAGCGGTGAGACCCAGTACTTC. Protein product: CATSDSRTSGETQYF.

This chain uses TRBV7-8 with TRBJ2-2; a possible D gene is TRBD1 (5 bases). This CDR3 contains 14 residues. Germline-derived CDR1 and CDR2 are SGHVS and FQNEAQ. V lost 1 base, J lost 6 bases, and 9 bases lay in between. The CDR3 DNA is TGTGCCAGCAGCTTAGGATCAGGGTCCGGGGAGCTGTTTTTT. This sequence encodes CASSLGSGSGELFF.

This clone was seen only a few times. The CDR3: CASGIRDRWPNSNQPQHF. The CDR3 nucleotides are TGTGCCAGCGGAATCCGGGACAGGTGGCCTAATAGCAATCAGCCCCAGCATTTT. The chain is built from TRBV28 and TRBJ1-5, with TRBD1 identical over 8 bases. The germline V gene has CDR1 MDHEN and CDR2 SYDVKM. The length of the CDR3 is 18 residues. Trimming cost V 8 bases and J 0 bases; bases outside gene matches: 15.

CDR3 loop: CASRRDTYTEAFF. CDR3 sequence (DNA): TGTGCCAGCAGAAGGGACACCTACACTGAAGCTTTCTTT. This chain links TRBV5-4 with TRBJ1-1; a possible D gene is TRBD1 (6 bases). CDR1 SGHNT and CDR2 YYREEE come from the germline V gene (reference sequence). V was shortened by 5 bases and J by 3 bases, with 11 bases between the two germline ends. This CDR3 is 13 amino acids long.

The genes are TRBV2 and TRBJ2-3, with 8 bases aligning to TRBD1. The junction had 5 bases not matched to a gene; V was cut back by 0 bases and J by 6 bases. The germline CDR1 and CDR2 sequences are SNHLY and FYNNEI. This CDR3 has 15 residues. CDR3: CASSEAGTGLDTQYF. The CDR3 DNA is TGTGCCAGCAGTGAAGCGGGGACAGGCCTCGATACGCAGTATTTT. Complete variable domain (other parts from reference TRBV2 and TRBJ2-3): EPEVTQTPSHQVTQMGQEVILRCVPISNHLYFYWYRQILGQKVEFLVSFYNNEISEKSEIFDDQFSVERPDGSNFTLKIRSTKLEDSAMYFCASSEAGTGLDTQYFGPGTRLTVL.

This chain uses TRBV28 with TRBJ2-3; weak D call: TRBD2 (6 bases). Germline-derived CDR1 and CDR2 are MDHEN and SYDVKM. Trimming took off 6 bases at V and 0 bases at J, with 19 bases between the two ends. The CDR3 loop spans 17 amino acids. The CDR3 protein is CASRERLGTSSTDTQYF. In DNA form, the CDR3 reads TGTGCCAGCAGGGAACGCCTCGGGACTTCCAGCACAGATACGCAGTATTTT. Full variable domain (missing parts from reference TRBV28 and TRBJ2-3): DVKVTQSSRYLVKRTGEKVFLECVQDMDHENMFWYRQDPGLGLRLIYFSYDVKMKEKGDIPEGYSVSREKKERFSLILESASTNQTSMYLCASRERLGTSSTDTQYFGPGTRLTVL.

The CDR3 loop reads CASSHRAGGYEQYF. Here the CDR3 DNA reads TGTGCCAGCAGTCACAGGGCAGGGGGATACGAGCAGTACTTC. The chain employs TRBV28 and TRBJ2-7, with 7 positions matching TRBD1. The CDR3 runs 14 residues. V shed 5 bases, J shed 4 bases, and the junction held 8 bases outside the gene matches. Germline CDR1 is MDHEN and CDR2 is SYDVKM.

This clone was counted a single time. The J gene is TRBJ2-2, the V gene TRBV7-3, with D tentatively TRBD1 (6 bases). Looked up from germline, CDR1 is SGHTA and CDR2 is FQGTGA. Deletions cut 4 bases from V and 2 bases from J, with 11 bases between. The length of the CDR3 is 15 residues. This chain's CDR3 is CASSSGQRNTGELFF. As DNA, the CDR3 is TGTGCCAGCAGCTCCGGACAGCGAAACACCGGGGAGCTGTTTTTT. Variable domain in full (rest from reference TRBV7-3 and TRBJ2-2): GAGVSQTPSNKVTEKGKYVELRCDPISGHTALYWYRQSLGQGPEFLIYFQGTGAADDSGLPNDRFFAVRPEGSVSTLKIQRTERGDSAVYLCASSSGQRNTGELFFGEGSRLTVL.

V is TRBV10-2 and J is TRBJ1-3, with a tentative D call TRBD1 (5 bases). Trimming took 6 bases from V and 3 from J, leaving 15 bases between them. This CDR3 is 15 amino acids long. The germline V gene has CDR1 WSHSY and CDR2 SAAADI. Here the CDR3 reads CASSFGGPFGNTIYF. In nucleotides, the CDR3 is TGCGCCAGCAGCTTCGGGGGACCCTTTGGAAACACCATATATTTT.

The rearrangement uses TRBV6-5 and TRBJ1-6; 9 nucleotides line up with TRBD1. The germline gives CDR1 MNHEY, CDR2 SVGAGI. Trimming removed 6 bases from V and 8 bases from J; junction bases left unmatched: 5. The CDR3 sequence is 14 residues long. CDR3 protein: CASSNRGRDSPLHF. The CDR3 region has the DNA TGTGCCAGCAGCAACAGGGGGCGCGATTCACCCCTCCACTTT.

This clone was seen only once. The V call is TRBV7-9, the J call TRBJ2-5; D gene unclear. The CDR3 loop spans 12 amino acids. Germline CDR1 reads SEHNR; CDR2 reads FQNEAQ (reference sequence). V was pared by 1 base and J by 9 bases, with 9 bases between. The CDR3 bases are TGTGCCAGCAGCTTAGTGACAAGACCCCAGTACTTC. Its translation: CASSLVTRPQYF.